A selection of T cell receptor beta chains follows, all from one sample in a study of cytomegalovirus exposure and HLA in healthy donors. TCRdb's copy holds only in-frame clones and misses some; the assay was immunoSEQ multiplex PCR. Found here are about 220,000 clones, roughly 80% of them singletons; the top ten hold about 6.1%. Sequencing was performed on PBMCs. All receptors come from a man in his forties in good health and CMV-seropositive. Both conserved end residues are part of each CDR3. D genes are given only for firm matches. Clone size is not always given. Where it is, it says once, few, many or a class for expanded clones.

abundance | j_gene | d_gene | v_gene | CDR3nt | CDR3aa
NA | TRBJ1-2 | TRBD1 | TRBV11-2 | TGTGCCAGCAGCTTCCGACAGGGAGACTATGGCTACACCTTC | CASSFRQGDYGYTF
NA | TRBJ2-5 | TRBD2 | TRBV30 | TGTGCCTGGAGCGCAGCGGGGGGAGAGACCCAGTACTTC | CAWSAAGGETQYF
NA | TRBJ2-1 | TRBD2 | TRBV14 | TGTGCCAGCAGCCACATAGACCCGGGACTAGGCTACAATGAGCAGTTCTTC | CASSHIDPGLGYNEQFF
NA | TRBJ2-2 | NA | TRBV7-9 | TGTGCCAGCAGCTTGTGGGAGAAGGACACCGGGGAGCTGTTTTTT | CASSLWEKDTGELFF
NA | TRBJ2-1 | TRBD1 | TRBV28 | TGTGCCAGCAGTTACTACAGGGTACAGGGGCGATACAATGAGCAGTTCTTC | CASSYYRVQGRYNEQFF
once | TRBJ2-3 | NA | TRBV18 | TGTGCCAGCTCACTCGCTCCGGGAAGGAGGACAGATACGCAGTATTTT | CASSLAPGRRTDTQYF
NA | TRBJ1-5 | NA | TRBV5-5 | TGTGCCAGCAGCTTGGAGGTGATTCGGGGTCAGCCCCAGCATTTT | CASSLEVIRGQPQHF
NA | TRBJ1-1 | NA | TRBV5-1 | TGCGCCAGCAGCCAAGGGGGCACTGAAGCTTTCTTT | CASSQGGTEAFF
NA | TRBJ1-5 | NA | TRBV5-1 | TGCGCCAGCAGCTTGGAAGGGGCTAGCAATCAGCCCCAGCATTTT | CASSLEGASNQPQHF
NA | TRBJ2-1 | NA | TRBV27 | TGTGCCAGCAGTTTACCGACAGCCAGCTCCTACAATGAGCAGTTCTTC | CASSLPTASSYNEQFF
NA | TRBJ1-1 | NA | TRBV19 | TGTGCCAGTAGGACGACTGCGAACACTGAAGCTTTCTTT | CASRTTANTEAFF
NA | TRBJ2-1 | TRBD2 | TRBV27 | TGTGCCAGCAGTCCCCTAGCGGGAGGATACAATGAGCAGTTCTTC | CASSPLAGGYNEQFF
NA | TRBJ2-5 | NA | TRBV25-1 | TGTGCCAGCAGTCCAGGAGGCTTGGGGACCCAGTACTTC | CASSPGGLGTQYF
NA | TRBJ1-1 | TRBD1 | TRBV27 | TGTGCCAGCAGTTACCGGACAGGGGGCACTGAAGCTTTCTTT | CASSYRTGGTEAFF
NA | TRBJ2-5 | NA | TRBV19 | TGTGCCAGTAGCGATTTTGTGGGAGATCGGGAGACCCAGTACTTC | CASSDFVGDRETQYF
NA | TRBJ1-5 | NA | TRBV2 | TGTGCCAGCAGTGAAGTTAGGGGGACCGTCAATAGCAATCAGCCCCAGCATTTT | CASSEVRGTVNSNQPQHF
NA | TRBJ2-1 | NA | TRBV29-1 | TGCAGCGTTGAAGTTCCGGCGGGCTCCTACAATGAGCAGTTCTTC | CSVEVPAGSYNEQFF
few | TRBJ2-3 | NA | TRBV5-6 | TGTGCCAGCAGCTTGCGGGGGGCTTACAGAGATACGCAGTATTTT | CASSLRGAYRDTQYF
few | TRBJ1-2 | TRBD1 | TRBV2 | TGTGCCAGCAGTGAACAGGGGGGTAACTATGGCTACACCTTC | CASSEQGGNYGYTF
NA | TRBJ1-1 | NA | TRBV27 | TGTGCCAGCAGTTTAGGCCGTGACAGAGGTAATGAAGCTTTCTTT | CASSLGRDRGNEAFF
NA | TRBJ2-7 | NA | TRBV7-8 | TGTGCCAGCAGCTCCCGGGGAGACTACGAGCAGTACTTC | CASSSRGDYEQYF
NA | TRBJ2-1 | NA | TRBV29-1 | TGCAGCGTTTTCAGTGGCTCCTACAATGAGCAGTTCTTC | CSVFSGSYNEQFF
once | TRBJ1-3 | NA | TRBV2 | TGTGCCAGCAGTTCAGGGTACGGAAACACCATATATTTT | CASSSGYGNTIYF
NA | TRBJ2-1 | TRBD2 | TRBV6-5 | TGTGCCAGCAGTTACGGACTAGCAAATGAGCAGTTCTTC | CASSYGLANEQFF
NA | TRBJ1-5 | NA | TRBV2 | TGTGCCAGCAGTGCGGGCAGGGGCCAGCCCCAGCATTTT | CASSAGRGQPQHF
NA | TRBJ2-2 | NA | TRBV6-1 | TGTGCCAGCAGTGAAGAGGTTAGCGTAACCTCTCTACTTAACACCGGGGAGCTGTTTTTT | CASSEEVSVTSLLNTGELFF
once | TRBJ1-4 | NA | TRBV28 | TGTGCCAGCAGTGCCATTTTGGGGGCGGAAGGCTATGAAAAACTGTTTTTT | CASSAILGAEGYEKLFF
NA | TRBJ2-1 | TRBD2 | TRBV30 | TGTGCCTGGAGATCCCTAGCGGGAGGATACAATGAGCAGTTCTTC | CAWRSLAGGYNEQFF
NA | TRBJ2-1 | NA | TRBV7-2 | TGTGCCAGCAGATTGACTCACTCCTTATCCTACAATGAGCAGTTCTTC | CASRLTHSLSYNEQFF